These 4 T cell receptor beta chains originate from one sample sequenced in a study of blood T cell repertoires in COVID-19 (dated by TCRdb to about 2020). Libraries were made using the immunoSEQ multiplex PCR assay. TCRdb took this table from immuneACCESS and kept in-frame rearrangements with V and J called. Such tables lack part of the clones; where checked against another copy, unresolved V genes explain under half of the gap, and the rest is unexplained. The sample yields 100,000 or so clones; more than 90% were counted once. The biggest ten clones account for about 4.1% of the sample. Sequencing was performed on peripheral blood. These receptors originate from a human donor with active COVID-19. The donor label of this sample is uncertain.

V is TRBV7-2 and J is TRBJ2-3, with 7 bases lining up with TRBD1. V lost 1 base and J lost 2; bases outside the gene matches: 3. CDR3 length equals 15 residues. Germline CDR1 is SGHTA and CDR2 is FQGNSA. CDR3 amino acids: CASSLGTGYTDTQYF. The CDR3 DNA reads as TGTGCCAGCAGCTTAGGGACAGGTTACACAGATACGCAGTATTTT.

The chain links TRBV7-2 to TRBJ1-2; D not certain. The V end was cut by 3 bases, the J end by 4 bases, with 15 bases between. CDR3 length: 15 amino acids. Germline V gene sequence: CDR1 SGHTA, CDR2 FQGNSA. The CDR3 here is CASSFFPSFSYGYTF. CDR3 DNA sequence: TGTGCCAGCAGCTTTTTCCCATCCTTTAGCTATGGCTACACCTTC. Full variable domain (rest looked up from reference TRBV7-2 and TRBJ1-2): GAGVSQSPSNKVTEKGKDVELRCDPISGHTALYWYRQSLGQGLEFLIYFQGNSAPDKSGLPSDRFSAERTGGSVSTLTIQRTQQEDSAVYLCASSFFPSFSYGYTFGSGTRLTVV.

For the CDR3, the DNA is TGCGCCAGCAACTACGGGACTATGGTTACGCAGTATTTT. Amino acid sequence: CASNYGTMVTQYF. The genes are TRBV5-1 and TRBJ2-3; 7 nucleotides line up with TRBD2. The V gene's germline CDR1 is SGHRS and CDR2 YFSETQ. The CDR3 contains 13 residues. Unmatched junction bases numbered 9, after V lost 6 bases and J lost 8 bases.

The chain joins TRBV18 to TRBJ2-2; 7 bases align to TRBD2. With 0 bases clipped from V and 4 bases from J, the junction kept 5 bases outside the gene matches. CDR3 size: 16 residues. Germline-derived CDR1 and CDR2 are KGHSH and LQKENI. The CDR3: CASSPPVERGTGELFF. The CDR3 nucleotides read TGTGCCAGCTCACCACCGGTTGAGCGGGGCACCGGGGAGCTGTTTTTT.